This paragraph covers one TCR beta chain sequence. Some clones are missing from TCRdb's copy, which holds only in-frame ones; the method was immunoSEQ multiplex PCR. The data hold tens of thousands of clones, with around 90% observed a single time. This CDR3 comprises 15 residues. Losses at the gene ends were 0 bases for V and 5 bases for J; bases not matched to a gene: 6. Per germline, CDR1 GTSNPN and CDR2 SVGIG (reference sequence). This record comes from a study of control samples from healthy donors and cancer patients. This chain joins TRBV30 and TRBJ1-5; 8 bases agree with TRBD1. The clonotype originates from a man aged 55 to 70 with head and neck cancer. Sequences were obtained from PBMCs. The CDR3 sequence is CAWSVMGQADQPQHF. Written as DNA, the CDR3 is TGTGCCTGGAGTGTGATGGGACAGGCCGATCAGCCCCAGCATTTT. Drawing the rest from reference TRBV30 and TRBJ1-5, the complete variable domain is SQTIHQWPATLVQPVGSPLSLECTVEGTSNPNLYWYRQAAGRGLQLLFYSVGIGQISSEVPQNLSASRPQDRQFILSSKKLLLSDSGFYLCAWSVMGQADQPQHFGDGTRLSIL.